This T cell receptor beta chain was profiled in a study of control samples from healthy donors and cancer patients. Repertoires were generated with immunoSEQ multiplex PCR, while TCRdb's copy carries only in-frame clones and drops some. Of approximately 44,000 clones listed, just over 70% are singletons. This CDR3 comprises 19 residues. Per germline, CDR1 SGHAT and CDR2 FQNNGV. V was clipped by 6 bases and J by 0 bases; unmatched bases: 12. The sample consisted of formalin-fixed, paraffin-embedded tissue. This chain uses TRBV11-2 with TRBJ2-6; 9 nucleotides align to TRBD2. The clonotype comes from a male donor with melanoma. DNA of the CDR3: TGTGCCAGCAGAACGACCGGGACTAGCAGGACCTCTGGGGCCAACGTCCTGACTTTC. Encoded protein: CASRTTGTSRTSGANVLTF.